This T cell receptor beta chain was sequenced in a study of blood T cell repertoires in COVID-19. In the study overall: Donors in the United States, Italy and Spain gave samples during acute or convalescent COVID-19. T cells, B-cell-depleted T cells, or PBMCs provided the cDNA or gDNA that served as material.

This CDR3 region has 14 residues. Germline V gene lookup returns CDR1 SGHAT and CDR2 FQNNGV. The V and J ends lost 2 bases and 1 base respectively, with 9 bases between them. Authors' analysis steps: By means of reference gene primer amplification, nucleated cell counts were estimated. Assay used: immunoSEQ multiplex PCR; TCRdb lists only in-frame clones, some missing. The V and J calls and clone size were taken over from that table, and D and trimming were inferred from the DNA. Of some 83,000 clones listed, roughly four fifths were seen once; the top ten hold 20% to 25%. The clonotype was recovered from a human donor in a cohort sampled during active COVID-19. Sequencing was done on a sample of peripheral blood. The rearrangement joins TRBV11-2 to TRBJ2-7; no definite D call. The CDR3 DNA follows: TGTGCCAGCAGCTTATCATTACAGTCCTACGAGCAGTACTTC. Translated, it gives CASSLSLQSYEQYF.